The present TCR beta chain was sequenced within a study of T cell responses to AZD1222 COVID-19 vaccine. Deletions cut 3 bases from V and 6 bases from J, with 15 bases between. Germline assignment: CDR1 GTSNPN and CDR2 SVGIG (reference sequence). The CDR3 has 14 amino acids. Sequencing used immunoSEQ multiplex PCR; TCRdb keeps in-frame clones, though not all of them. Counted here are 150,000 to 170,000 clones, roughly 90% occurring once; the ten biggest clones make up 18%. The material was peripheral blood, obtained on day 0 of AZD1222 vaccination. The sequence was obtained from an adult in good health. V and J are TRBV30 and TRBJ1-5, with D perhaps TRBD1 (5 bases). Written as DNA, the CDR3 is TGTGCCTGGAGGGGAAGGACATCATCTCAGCCCCAGCATTTT. Protein product: CAWRGRTSSQPQHF.